This T cell receptor beta chain is drawn from a study of blood T cell repertoires in COVID-19. The assay was immunoSEQ multiplex PCR, and TCRdb's table has in-frame clones only and misses some. The table shows about 110,000 clones, with approximately 86% occurring only once. This clone occurred a few times. In germline, CDR1 is KGHSH, CDR2 LQKENI. Trimming left V 6 bases short and J 0 bases short, with 5 bases between. The CDR3 extends over 12 amino acids. The sample taken for sequencing was peripheral blood. The origin of this receptor is a man in his forties or fifties with acute or convalescent COVID-19. The rearrangement joins TRBV18 to TRBJ1-1; no clear D. The CDR3 sequence: CASSSMNTEAFF. The CDR3 DNA reads TGTGCCAGCTCGAGTATGAACACTGAAGCTTTCTTT.